Described below is a single TCR beta chain sequence and its context. What it recognizes is unknown. The source of the sample is a study of T cell responses to AZD1222 COVID-19 vaccine. As for the study in general: The study pooled second doses at about 4 or about 12 weeks.

The data were produced by immunoSEQ multiplex PCR, yet TCRdb's version contains in-frame clones alone and is incomplete. Among under 200,000 clones listed, 93% were seen once. CDR3 length: 14 amino acids. Looked up from germline, CDR1 is KGHSH and CDR2 is LQKENI. V lost 1 base, J lost 6 bases, and 11 bases lay in between. Broader study findings: It was only after the peak T cell response that any repertoires were sampled.

The chain combines TRBV18 with TRBJ2-3; no clear D. The clonotype comes from an adult in good health. Material: peripheral blood, obtained on day 0 of AZD1222 vaccination. CDR3 in amino acids: CASSPQGVRDTQYF. CDR3 nucleotides: TGTGCCAGCTCACCACAGGGTGTAAGGGATACGCAGTATTTT. The variable domain in full, with the rest retrieved from reference TRBV18 and TRBJ2-3, is NAGVMQNPRHLVRRRGQEARLRCSPMKGHSHVYWYRQLPEEGLKFMVYLQKENIIDESGMPKERFSAEFPKEGPSILRIQQVVRGDSAAYFCASSPQGVRDTQYFGPGTRLTVL.